These 24 T cell receptor beta chains originate from one sample sequenced in a study of shared clonotypes between healthy human individuals. Measured with immunoSEQ multiplex PCR; TCRdb has only the in-frame clones, and not every one. The data hold hundreds of thousands of clones, with about 96% observed a single time. Sequenced material: naive CD4+ T cells sorted from blood. The sample's subset: CD45RA+ positively selected. The receptors shown here come from a woman in her twenties or thirties in good health.

V usage is TRBV7-9 and J usage is TRBJ1-6, with D tentatively TRBD1 (5 bases). The germline V gene has CDR1 SEHNR and CDR2 FQNEAQ (reference sequence). Trimming took off 1 base at V and 0 bases at J, with 10 bases between the two ends. The CDR3 covers 17 residues. The DNA of the CDR3 is TGTGCCAGCAGCTTAGACTACAGGAGCTCCTATAATTCACCCCTCCACTTT. Amino acid sequence: CASSLDYRSSYNSPLHF.

The chain carries TRBV28 and TRBJ2-5; D might be TRBD2 (6 bases). The DNA end lines up better with TRBJ2-7; the J call may be wrong. There are 13 residues in the CDR3. Germline CDR1 and CDR2: MDHEN and SYDVKM. The CDR3 sequence is CATVGGPTYEQYF. CDR3 nucleotide sequence: TGTGCGACCGTCGGGGGTCCTACCTACGAGCAGTACTTC.

The chain uses TRBV28 and TRBJ2-7; possibly TRBD1 or TRBD2 for D (5 bases each). V was clipped by 5 bases and J by 3 bases, with 17 bases between them. The CDR3 is made up of 15 amino acids. CDR1 MDHEN and CDR2 SYDVKM come from the germline V gene. The CDR3 DNA follows: TGTGCCAGCAGTCCAATCGGGACGGGAATCTACGAGCAGTACTTC. Its protein is CASSPIGTGIYEQYF.

V is TRBV7-1 and J is TRBJ2-7, with 7 positions matching TRBD1. TRBV7-1 counts as an open reading frame of uncertain function. This CDR3 has 15 residues. V lost 6 bases and J lost 3; bases outside the gene matches: 11. This CDR3 is CASSFDPGQNYEQYF. CDR3 DNA: TGTGCCAGCAGTTTCGACCCGGGACAGAACTACGAGCAGTACTTC.

The genes are TRBV2 and TRBJ2-7; TRBD2 matches at 13 bases. CDR1 is SNHLY and CDR2 is FYNNEI in the germline V gene. This CDR3 contains 15 residues. With 5 bases clipped from V and 3 bases from J, the junction kept 4 bases outside the gene matches. CDR3 nucleotides: TGTGCCAGCAGTCCTGGACTAGCGGGAGACTACGAGCAGTACTTC. Its protein is CASSPGLAGDYEQYF.

The chain recombines TRBV5-6 with TRBJ2-3, with D unresolved. This CDR3 spans 13 amino acids. Trimming left V 1 base short and J 4 bases short, with 7 bases between. Germline CDR1 and CDR2: SGHDT and YYEEEE. The CDR3 protein is CASSLRWADTQYF. CDR3 DNA: TGTGCCAGCAGCTTGCGATGGGCAGATACGCAGTATTTT.

The rearrangement links TRBV4-1 to TRBJ2-7; D gene ambiguous. This CDR3 has 15 residues. Trimming cost V 4 bases and J 1 base, with 14 bases left between them. In germline, CDR1 is MGHRA, CDR2 YSYEKL. The CDR3 region has the DNA TGCGCCAGCAGCCCCCTAAATCTGCCTTCCTACGAGCAGTACTTC. Protein sequence: CASSPLNLPSYEQYF.

The chain joins TRBV7-9 to TRBJ2-2, with D possibly being TRBD1 or TRBD2 (5 bases each). Deletions cut 4 bases from V and 1 base from J, with 13 bases between. The CDR3 totals 16 residues. Germline V gene data show CDR1 as SEHNR and CDR2 as FQNEAQ (reference sequence). The chain's CDR3 is CASSSSGTVNTGELFF. The CDR3 coding sequence is TGTGCCAGCAGCTCCTCCGGGACGGTGAACACCGGGGAGCTGTTTTTT.

The chain employs TRBV5-1 and TRBJ2-1; D not resolved. Trimming took off 0 bases at V and 4 bases at J, with 11 bases between the two ends. The CDR3 contains 15 residues. CDR1 SGHRS and CDR2 YFSETQ come from the germline V gene. The CDR3 loop is CASSLGSFGYNEQFF. The DNA for the CDR3 is TGCGCCAGCAGCTTGGGTAGCTTTGGGTACAATGAGCAGTTCTTC.

The chain uses TRBV28 and TRBJ1-1; possibly TRBD1 for D (5 bases). The CDR3 sequence is 16 residues long. Trimming removed 4 bases at V and 6 bases at J, with 21 bases between. CDR1 and CDR2 (germline): MDHEN, SYDVKM. CDR3 nucleotide sequence: TGTGCCAGCAGTTGGGTCTCTGGGGGGGGTACCGCTGAAGCTTTCTTT. This gives the protein CASSWVSGGGTAEAFF.

The J gene is TRBJ1-1, the V gene TRBV5-5; 9 bases fit TRBD1. The CDR3 extends over 13 amino acids. V shed 1 base, J shed 10 bases, and the junction held 5 bases outside the gene matches. Germline V lookup: CDR1 SGHKS, CDR2 YYEKEE (reference sequence). The CDR3 protein is CASSLRDRDAAFF. The CDR3 DNA is TGTGCCAGCAGCTTGAGGGACAGGGATGCAGCTTTCTTT.

V and J are TRBV19 and TRBJ2-1, with D perhaps TRBD1 or TRBD2 (5 bases each). Germline V gene sequence: CDR1 LNHDA, CDR2 SQIVND (reference sequence). Trimming left V 3 bases short and J 0 bases short, with 21 bases between. The CDR3 consists of 19 residues. The chain's CDR3 is CASSMPLRQKGSSYNEQFF. As DNA, the CDR3 is TGTGCCAGTAGTATGCCCCTAAGACAAAAGGGGAGCTCCTACAATGAGCAGTTCTTC.

This sequence joins TRBV28 and TRBJ1-1; D gene uncertain. The CDR3 runs to 13 residues. The V end was cut by 2 bases, the J end by 12 bases, with 16 bases between. Germline CDR1 MDHEN, CDR2 SYDVKM. The chain's CDR3 is CASSLIPAPGTFF. The CDR3 nucleotides read TGTGCCAGCAGTTTAATCCCGGCTCCCGGGACTTTCTTT.

The rearrangement links TRBV5-1 to TRBJ2-1; the D is unclear. The CDR3 totals 12 residues. Between the trimmed V and J ends, which lost 3 bases and 4 bases, there was a span of 5 bases. CDR1 is SGHRS and CDR2 is YFSETQ in the germline V gene. The CDR3 nucleotides are TGCGCCAGCAGCTGGGCTTACAATGAGCAGTTCTTC. This gives the protein CASSWAYNEQFF.

This chain uses TRBV29-1 with TRBJ2-7; a possible D gene is TRBD2 (5 bases). V shed 3 bases and J shed 3 bases, with 12 bases lying between them. The CDR3 consists of 13 residues. Germline V CDR1 and CDR2: SQVTM, ANQGSEA. This CDR3 reads CSVDDRLNYEQYF. The CDR3, as DNA: TGCAGCGTTGATGACCGACTAAACTACGAGCAGTACTTC.

The chain carries TRBV5-1 and TRBJ2-2; TRBD1 agrees at 9 bases. Germline loops: CDR1 SGHRS, CDR2 YFSETQ. This CDR3 spans 16 amino acids. V was pared by 3 bases and J by 2 bases, with 5 bases of the junction left unmatched. CDR3 bases: TGCGCCAGCAGCTCGCCGGGACAGGGCAACACCGGGGAGCTGTTTTTT. Residues: CASSSPGQGNTGELFF.

This clone was seen only once. V gene TRBV5-6 combines with J gene TRBJ1-1; 8 nucleotides line up with TRBD1. With V trimmed by 0 bases and J by 4 bases, 5 bases remained unmatched. The CDR3 totals 15 residues. Looked up from germline, CDR1 is SGHDT and CDR2 is YYEEEE. The CDR3 bases are TGTGCCAGCAGCTTGGACAGGGGGTGGGTCACTGAAGCTTTCTTT. It specifies CASSLDRGWVTEAFF.

The chain recombines TRBV27 with TRBJ2-7; 9 bases agree with TRBD2. This CDR3 contains 15 residues. V dropped 3 bases and J dropped 6; count of bases not matched to a gene: 9. CDR1 MNHEY and CDR2 SMNVEV come from the germline V gene (reference sequence). The CDR3 protein is CASSFLAGSPLEQYF. As DNA, the CDR3 is TGTGCCAGCAGTTTTCTAGCGGGATCCCCGCTCGAGCAGTACTTC.

This clone appeared once. The rearrangement links TRBV21-1 to TRBJ1-1. TRBV21-1 is flagged as a pseudogene. This CDR3 contains 14 residues. The CDR3 sequence: CASSKRGINTEAFF. In DNA form, the CDR3 reads TGTGCCAGCAGCAAAAGAGGGATTAACACTGAAGCTTTCTTT.

The V gene is TRBV19, the J gene TRBJ2-5; 15 bases line up with TRBD2. The V gene end was trimmed by 5 bases and the J gene end by 5 bases; junction bases not matched to a gene: 3. This CDR3 is 15 amino acids long. Per the germline V gene, CDR1 is LNHDA and CDR2 is SQIVND (reference sequence). In DNA form, the CDR3 reads TGTGCCAGTAGTGTAGGGACTAGCGGGGGGGAGACCCAGTACTTC. This codes for CASSVGTSGGETQYF.

This chain uses TRBV29-1 with TRBJ2-1; 10 bases agree with TRBD2. This CDR3 is 15 amino acids long. The germline CDR1 and CDR2 sequences are SQVTM and ANQGSEA. The junction had 10 bases not matched to a gene; V was cut back by 6 bases and J by 5 bases. The CDR3 loop is CSVPGLARHDNEQFF. CDR3 nucleotides: TGCAGCGTCCCGGGACTAGCGAGGCACGACAATGAGCAGTTCTTC.

This clone was observed once. The J gene is TRBJ1-1, the V gene TRBV5-6; D might be TRBD1 (5 bases). Germline V CDR1 and CDR2: SGHDT, YYEEEE. This CDR3 region has 17 residues. Trimming took 4 bases from V and 0 from J, leaving 19 bases between them. The CDR3 DNA reads TGTGCCAGCAGCCCTGGGACCGCCGGAAGCATGAACACTGAAGCTTTCTTT. Translating it yields CASSPGTAGSMNTEAFF.

The chain couples TRBV6-5 to TRBJ2-7; 8 bases map to TRBD1. This CDR3 region has 15 residues. Germline V gives CDR1 MNHEY, CDR2 SVGAGI. J lost 3 bases, V lost 5 bases, and 9 bases had no gene match. This CDR3 reads CASSHDRGPDYEQYF. The CDR3 DNA reads as TGTGCCAGCAGTCACGACAGGGGTCCGGACTACGAGCAGTACTTC.

This chain connects TRBV28 to TRBJ2-7; maybe TRBD2 (5 bases). In germline, CDR1 is MDHEN, CDR2 SYDVKM. V gave up 2 bases and J gave up 4 bases, with 18 bases separating them. CDR3 length equals 16 residues. The chain's CDR3 is CASSLIPLHTGYEQYF. CDR3 nucleotide sequence: TGTGCCAGCAGTTTAATCCCCCTCCATACGGGGTACGAGCAGTACTTC.